In this sample, the clone carrying this TCR beta chain turned up a few times. As yet, its antigen is unknown. Germline values: CDR1 SQVTM, CDR2 ANQGSEA. CDR3 length: 15 amino acids. Trimming cost V 1 base and J 2 bases, with 12 bases left between them. These data come from a study of T-cell memory formation after mild COVID-19. Study-level findings and limits: Whether second-wave clones peaking at day 37 were SARS-CoV-2 specific went unconfirmed.

TCRdb redid the calling of the 5' RACE reads with MiXCR, one entry per CDR3 protein. Of around 450,000 distinct CDR3 sequences in the sample, approximately 24% were seen once. The chain has TRBV29-1 and TRBJ2-1; the D gene could be TRBD1 or TRBD2 (5 bases each). The clonotype originates from an adult woman who had mild COVID-19 (a few samples of this study predate the infection). Cell type and time point are not known. Sequencing was performed on PBMCs or a T cell subset sorted from them (not recorded which). CDR3 coding DNA: TGCAGCGTTGAAGGGGGGTCGGCCCCCTACAATGAGCAGTTCTTC. Translated: CSVEGGSAPYNEQFF.